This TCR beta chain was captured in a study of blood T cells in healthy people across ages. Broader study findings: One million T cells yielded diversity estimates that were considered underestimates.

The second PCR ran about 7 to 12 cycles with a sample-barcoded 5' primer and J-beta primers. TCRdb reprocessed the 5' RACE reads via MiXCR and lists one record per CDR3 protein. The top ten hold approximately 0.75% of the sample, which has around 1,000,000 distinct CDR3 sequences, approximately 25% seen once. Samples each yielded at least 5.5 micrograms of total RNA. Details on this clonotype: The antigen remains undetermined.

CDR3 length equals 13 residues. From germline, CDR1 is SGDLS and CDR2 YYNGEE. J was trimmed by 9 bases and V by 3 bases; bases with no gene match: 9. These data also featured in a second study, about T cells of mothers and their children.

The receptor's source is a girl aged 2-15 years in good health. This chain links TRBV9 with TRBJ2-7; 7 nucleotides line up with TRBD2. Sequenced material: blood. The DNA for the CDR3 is TGTGCCAGCAGCGCTAGCGGAGGGGAGGGGCAGTACTTC. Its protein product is CASSASGGEGQYF. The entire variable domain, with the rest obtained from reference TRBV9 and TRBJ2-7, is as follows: DSGVTQTPKHLITATGQRVTLRCSPRSGDLSVYWYQQSLDQGLQFLIQYYNGEERAKGNILERFSAQQFPDLHSELNLSSLELGDSALYFCASSASGGEGQYFGPGTRLTVT.